The 19 T cell receptor beta chains below were found in one sample sequenced in a study of cytomegalovirus exposure and HLA in healthy donors. Primers for the PCR totalled 60 Vbeta and 13 Jbeta. Repertoires were generated with immunoSEQ multiplex PCR, while TCRdb's copy carries only in-frame clones and drops some. Here the sample spans about 130,000 clones, roughly four fifths being singletons. Sequences were obtained from PBMCs. Source of these receptors: a male donor in good health and CMV-seropositive.

The chain links TRBV7-3 to TRBJ2-3; TRBD2 matches at 10 bases. The CDR3 contains 17 residues. Germline V CDR1 and CDR2: SGHTA, FQGTGA. V shed 1 base, J shed 5 bases, and the junction held 9 bases outside the gene matches. The CDR3 DNA reads TGTGCCAGCAGCTTAATGGCTAGCGGGAGTGAGTTAGATACGCAGTATTTT. As protein: CASSLMASGSELDTQYF.

This chain links TRBV19 with TRBJ1-4; D possibly corresponds to TRBD1 (6 bases). This CDR3 has 15 residues. CDR1 and CDR2 from the germline V gene are LNHDA and SQIVND (reference sequence). V lost 5 bases and J lost 5, with 15 bases in between. This CDR3 is CASSPQTGLNEKLFF. The CDR3 coding sequence is TGTGCCAGTAGTCCTCAGACAGGACTGAATGAAAAACTGTTTTTT.

The chain has TRBV7-8 and TRBJ2-3; D is perhaps TRBD1 (5 bases). Germline V gene data show CDR1 as SGHVS and CDR2 as FQNEAQ. Trimming removed 6 bases at V and 2 bases at J, with 18 bases between. The CDR3 spans 16 residues. The CDR3 protein is CASSPRRQIHTDTQYF. The DNA for the CDR3 is TGTGCCAGCAGTCCACGTCGACAGATCCACACAGATACGCAGTATTTT.

This clone was observed a handful of times. The rearrangement links TRBV21-1 to TRBJ2-5; TRBD1, as called in the table, went unchecked against the DNA. TRBV21-1 is recorded as a pseudogene. The CDR3 sequence is 14 residues long. CDR3 DNA: TGTGCCAGCAGCAACGATGGGCAGGGAGAGACCCAGTACTTC. Translating gives CASSNDGQGETQYF.

The chain carries TRBV6-6 and TRBJ2-5; D is possibly TRBD2 (6 bases). The better agreement between TRBJ2-7 and the DNA end casts doubt on the J call. The CDR3 length is 15 residues. Germline CDR1 reads MNHNY; CDR2 reads SVGAGI (reference sequence). CDR3 sequence reads: CASLRWGESSSEQYF. Here the CDR3 DNA reads TGTGCCAGCCTTCGGTGGGGGGAAAGTTCATCCGAGCAGTACTTC.

The DNA for the CDR3 is TGTGCCAGCAGCTTGGCGGGACAGGGGGACACTGAAGCTTTCTTT. Its translation: CASSLAGQGDTEAFF. The V gene is TRBV5-4, the J gene TRBJ1-1; TRBD1 matches at 11 bases. In germline, CDR1 is SGHNT, CDR2 YYREEE (reference sequence). After removal of 0 bases from V and 3 bases from J, the junction contained 1 base not matched to a gene. This CDR3 is 15 amino acids long.

The V and J genes are TRBV11-2 and TRBJ2-2, with 7 bases aligning to TRBD2. The CDR3 has 16 residues. J lost 1 base, V lost 3 bases, and 5 bases had no gene match. Germline values: CDR1 SGHAT, CDR2 FQNNGV. The CDR3 DNA is TGTGCCAGCAGCTTGGGGATAGCGGGGAACACCGGGGAGCTGTTTTTT. Protein: CASSLGIAGNTGELFF.

CDR3: CAWSGLTDTQYF. CDR3 bases: TGTGCCTGGAGTGGACTCACAGATACGCAGTATTTT. The J gene is TRBJ2-3, the V gene TRBV30; D unresolved. This CDR3 has 12 residues. Germline V lookup: CDR1 GTSNPN, CDR2 SVGIG (reference sequence). The V end was cut by 1 base, the J end by 2 bases, with 4 bases between.

The chain combines TRBV7-6 with TRBJ2-5; 8 nucleotides line up with TRBD2. The germline V gene has CDR1 SGHVS and CDR2 FNYEAQ. V trimming: 5 bases; J trimming: 5 bases; junction bases outside the gene matches: 13. The CDR3 spans 16 residues. The CDR3 DNA is TGTGCCAGCAGCCCAAGTTCTAGCGGGTTTGGGGAGACCCAGTACTTC. This encodes CASSPSSSGFGETQYF.

The chain joins TRBV30 to TRBJ2-5; D remains unclear. The CDR3 length is 13 residues. Between the trimmed V and J ends, which lost 1 base and 7 bases, there was a span of 13 bases. Germline assignment: CDR1 GTSNPN and CDR2 SVGIG (reference sequence). The CDR3: CAWSAGVDVTQYF. In DNA form, the CDR3 reads TGTGCCTGGAGTGCCGGAGTAGATGTGACCCAGTACTTC.

CDR3 nucleotides: TGTGCCAGCACAACTCGACAGGGGGCGGATACGCAGTATTTT. This encodes CASTTRQGADTQYF. The rearrangement links TRBV6-6 to TRBJ2-3; 10 bases fit TRBD1. With 7 bases clipped from V and 6 bases from J, the junction kept 7 bases outside the gene matches. Germline lookup yields CDR1 MNHNY and CDR2 SVGAGI (reference sequence). This CDR3 region has 14 residues.

The chain recombines TRBV2 with TRBJ2-3; weak D call: TRBD2 (5 bases). Germline CDR1 SNHLY, CDR2 FYNNEI. The ends were cut back, 5 bases at V and 4 bases at J, with 19 bases in the middle. This CDR3 comprises 16 residues. CDR3 bases: TGTGCCAGCAGTTTTCTAGAGGGAGCTGGTCCAGATACGCAGTATTTT. It is translated as CASSFLEGAGPDTQYF.

This clone was observed a handful of times. The rearrangement uses TRBV2 and TRBJ1-5; a weak D match, TRBD1 (5 bases). Deletions cut 3 bases from V and 0 bases from J, with 9 bases between. Germline CDR1 and CDR2: SNHLY and FYNNEI. This CDR3 has 15 amino acids. This CDR3 is CASSEGGDSNQPQHF. Here the CDR3 DNA reads TGTGCCAGCAGTGAGGGGGGAGATAGCAATCAGCCCCAGCATTTT.

The rearrangement uses TRBV6-5 and TRBJ2-2, with 7 bases that match TRBD2. Germline CDR1 MNHEY, CDR2 SVGAGI. There are 14 residues in the CDR3. The ends lost 6 bases at V and 0 bases at J; junction bases unmatched: 1. The DNA for the CDR3 is TGTGCCAGCAGAGGACTAGCGAACACCGGGGAGCTGTTTTTT. Its translation: CASRGLANTGELFF.

The genes are TRBV7-2 and TRBJ2-7; TRBD2 aligns across 10 bases. The CDR3 has 16 residues. CDR1 and CDR2 (germline): SGHTA, FQGNSA. Trimming removed 0 bases from V and 5 bases from J; junction bases left unmatched: 7. CDR3 DNA: TGTGCCAGCAGCTTAGCGCATCTAGCGGGAGTTAACGAGCAGTACTTC. It is translated as CASSLAHLAGVNEQYF.

This clone came up a few times. The chain has TRBV9 and TRBJ2-5; D remains unclear. The CDR3 has 14 residues. Trimming took 0 bases from V and 2 from J, leaving 8 bases between them. CDR1 and CDR2 from the germline V gene are SGDLS and YYNGEE. This CDR3 is CASSVDSNQETQYF. DNA of the CDR3: TGTGCCAGCAGCGTAGACTCAAATCAAGAGACCCAGTACTTC.

The chain uses TRBV7-3 and TRBJ2-1, with TRBD2 identical over 10 bases. This CDR3 spans 15 amino acids. The germline gives CDR1 SGHTA, CDR2 FQGTGA. V dropped 2 bases and J dropped 6; count of bases not matched to a gene: 4. The DNA for the CDR3 is TGTGCCAGCAGCTTAGGACTAGCGGAGGCCAATGAGCAGTTCTTC. Translated: CASSLGLAEANEQFF.

The genes are TRBV7-2 and TRBJ2-7; 12 positions match TRBD2. The J segment lost 5 bases and the V segment lost 2 bases, leaving 4 bases of the junction unmatched. Per germline, CDR1 SGHTA and CDR2 FQGNSA. CDR3 length: 15 residues. CDR3 bases: TGTGCCAGCAGCTTAAAAGGACTAGCGGGACACGAGCAGTACTTC. Encoded protein: CASSLKGLAGHEQYF.

The chain recombines TRBV28 with TRBJ1-1; D is perhaps TRBD1 (5 bases). CDR3 length equals 13 residues. Germline V gene lookup returns CDR1 MDHEN and CDR2 SYDVKM. V lost 4 bases to trimming and J lost 6 bases, with 12 bases between them. The CDR3 here is CASSSTLGAEAFF. The CDR3 DNA is TGTGCCAGCAGTTCGACCCTAGGGGCTGAAGCTTTCTTT.